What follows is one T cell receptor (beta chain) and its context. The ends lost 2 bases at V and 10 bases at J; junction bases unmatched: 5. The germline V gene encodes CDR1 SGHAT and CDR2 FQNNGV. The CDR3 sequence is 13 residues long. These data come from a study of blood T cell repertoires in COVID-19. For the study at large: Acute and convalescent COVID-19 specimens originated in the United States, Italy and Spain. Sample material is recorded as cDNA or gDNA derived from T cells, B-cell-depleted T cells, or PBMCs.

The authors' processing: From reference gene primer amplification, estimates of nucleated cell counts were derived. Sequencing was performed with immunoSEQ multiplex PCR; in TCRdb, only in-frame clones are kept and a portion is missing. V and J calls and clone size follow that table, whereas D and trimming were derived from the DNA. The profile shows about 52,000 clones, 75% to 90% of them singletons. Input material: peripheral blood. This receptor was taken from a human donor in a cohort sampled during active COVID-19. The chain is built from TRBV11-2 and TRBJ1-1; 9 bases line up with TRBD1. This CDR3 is CASSLMGQGRAFF. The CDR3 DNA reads TGTGCCAGCAGCTTAATGGGACAGGGAAGAGCTTTCTTT.